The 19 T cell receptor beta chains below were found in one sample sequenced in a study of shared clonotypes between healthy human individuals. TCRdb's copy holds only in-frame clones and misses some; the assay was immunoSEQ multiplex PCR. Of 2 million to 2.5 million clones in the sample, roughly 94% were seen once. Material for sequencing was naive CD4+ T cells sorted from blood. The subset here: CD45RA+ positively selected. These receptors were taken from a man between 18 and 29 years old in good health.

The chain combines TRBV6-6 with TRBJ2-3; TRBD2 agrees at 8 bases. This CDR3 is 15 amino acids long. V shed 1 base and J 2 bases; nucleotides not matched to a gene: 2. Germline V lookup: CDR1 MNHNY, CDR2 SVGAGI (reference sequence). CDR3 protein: CASSYYGGDTDTQYF. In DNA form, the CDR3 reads TGTGCCAGCAGTTACTACGGGGGGGACACAGATACGCAGTATTTT.

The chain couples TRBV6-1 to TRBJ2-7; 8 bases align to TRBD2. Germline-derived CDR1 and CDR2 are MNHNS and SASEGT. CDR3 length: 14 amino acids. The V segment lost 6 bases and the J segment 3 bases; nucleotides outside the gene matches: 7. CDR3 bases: TGTGCCAGCAGCGTTAGCGGGGATCGCTACGAGCAGTACTTC. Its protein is CASSVSGDRYEQYF.

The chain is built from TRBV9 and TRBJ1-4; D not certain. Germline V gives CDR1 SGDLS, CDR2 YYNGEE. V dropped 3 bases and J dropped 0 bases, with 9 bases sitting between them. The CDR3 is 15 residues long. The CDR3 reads CASSGPSTTNEKLFF. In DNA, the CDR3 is TGTGCCAGCAGCGGCCCCTCCACAACTAATGAAAAACTGTTTTTT.

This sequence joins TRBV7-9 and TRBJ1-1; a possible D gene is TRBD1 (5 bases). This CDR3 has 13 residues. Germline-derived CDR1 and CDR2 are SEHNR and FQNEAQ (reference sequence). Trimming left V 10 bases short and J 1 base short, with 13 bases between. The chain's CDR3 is CATDRQRNTEAFF. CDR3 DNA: TGTGCCACGGATAGACAGAGGAACACTGAAGCTTTCTTT.

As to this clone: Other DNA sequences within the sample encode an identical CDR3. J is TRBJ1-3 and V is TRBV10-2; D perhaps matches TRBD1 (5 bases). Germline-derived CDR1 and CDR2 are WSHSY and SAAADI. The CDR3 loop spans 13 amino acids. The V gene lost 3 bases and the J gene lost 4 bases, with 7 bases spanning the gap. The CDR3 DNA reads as TGCGCCAGCAGTGAACAGGCCGGAAACACCATATATTTT. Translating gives CASSEQAGNTIYF.

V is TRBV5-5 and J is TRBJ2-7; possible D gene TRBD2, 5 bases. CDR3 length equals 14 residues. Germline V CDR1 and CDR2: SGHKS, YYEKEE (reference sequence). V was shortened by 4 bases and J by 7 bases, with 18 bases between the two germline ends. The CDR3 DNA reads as TGTGCCAGCAGCCAAGGCCCAGCTTCGGGAGAGCAGTACTTC. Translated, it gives CASSQGPASGEQYF. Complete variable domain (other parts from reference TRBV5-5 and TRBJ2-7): DAGVTQSPTHLIKTRGQQVTLRCSPISGHKSVSWYQQVLGQGPQFIFQYYEKEERGRGNFPDRFSARQFPNYSSELNVNALLLGDSALYLCASSQGPASGEQYFGPGTRLTVT.

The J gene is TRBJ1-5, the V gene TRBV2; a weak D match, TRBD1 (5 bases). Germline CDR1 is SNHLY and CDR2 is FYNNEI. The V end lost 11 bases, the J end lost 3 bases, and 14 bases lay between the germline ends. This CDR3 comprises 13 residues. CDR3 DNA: TGTGCCTCTCAAGCAGGGTTCAATCAGCCCCAGCATTTT. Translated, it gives CASQAGFNQPQHF.

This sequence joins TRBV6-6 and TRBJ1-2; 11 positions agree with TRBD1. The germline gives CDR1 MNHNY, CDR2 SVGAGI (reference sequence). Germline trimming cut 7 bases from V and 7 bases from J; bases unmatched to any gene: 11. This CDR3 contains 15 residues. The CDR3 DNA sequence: TGTGCCAGCAAAAGAGCCGGACAGGGGGCACTTGGCTACACCTTC. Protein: CASKRAGQGALGYTF.

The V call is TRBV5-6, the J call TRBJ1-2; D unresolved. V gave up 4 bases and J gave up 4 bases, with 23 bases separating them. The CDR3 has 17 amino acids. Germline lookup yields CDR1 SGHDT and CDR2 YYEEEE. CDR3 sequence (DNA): TGTGCCAGCAGCCTTGAGGCTTCGGAAACCAATTCCTATGGCTACACCTTC. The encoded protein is CASSLEASETNSYGYTF.

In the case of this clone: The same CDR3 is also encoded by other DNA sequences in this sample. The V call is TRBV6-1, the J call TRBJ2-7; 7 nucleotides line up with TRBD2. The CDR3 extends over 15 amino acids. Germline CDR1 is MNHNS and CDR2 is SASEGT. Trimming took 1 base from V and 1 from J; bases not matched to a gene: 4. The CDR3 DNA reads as TGTGCCAGCAGTGAAGGGCTAGCGGTGTCCTACGAGCAGTACTTC. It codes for CASSEGLAVSYEQYF.

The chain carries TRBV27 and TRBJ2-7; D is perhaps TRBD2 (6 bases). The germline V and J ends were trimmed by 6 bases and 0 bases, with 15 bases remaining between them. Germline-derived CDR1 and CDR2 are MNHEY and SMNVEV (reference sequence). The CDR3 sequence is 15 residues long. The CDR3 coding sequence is TGTGCCAGCAGGGGACTGGAGCGGTACTCCTACGAGCAGTACTTC. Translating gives CASRGLERYSYEQYF.

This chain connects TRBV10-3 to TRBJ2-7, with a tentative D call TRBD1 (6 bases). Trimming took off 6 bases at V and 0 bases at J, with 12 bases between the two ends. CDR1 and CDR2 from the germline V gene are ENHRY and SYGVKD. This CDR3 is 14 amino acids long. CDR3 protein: CAISDRRPSYEQYF. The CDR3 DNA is TGTGCCATCAGCGACAGGCGACCCTCCTACGAGCAGTACTTC.

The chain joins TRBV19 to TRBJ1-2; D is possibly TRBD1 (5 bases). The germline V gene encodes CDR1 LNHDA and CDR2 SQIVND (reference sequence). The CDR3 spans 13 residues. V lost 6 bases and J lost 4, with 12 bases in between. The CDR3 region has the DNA TGTGCCAGTAGACCCCCGGGGGGCTATGGCTACACCTTC. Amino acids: CASRPPGGYGYTF.

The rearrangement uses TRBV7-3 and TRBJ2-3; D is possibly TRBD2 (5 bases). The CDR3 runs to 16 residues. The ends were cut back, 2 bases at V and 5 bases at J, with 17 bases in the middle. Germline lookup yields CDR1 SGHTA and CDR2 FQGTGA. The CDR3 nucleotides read TGTGCCAGCAGCTTAGGGTGGGAGACAAATTTAGATACGCAGTATTTT. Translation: CASSLGWETNLDTQYF.

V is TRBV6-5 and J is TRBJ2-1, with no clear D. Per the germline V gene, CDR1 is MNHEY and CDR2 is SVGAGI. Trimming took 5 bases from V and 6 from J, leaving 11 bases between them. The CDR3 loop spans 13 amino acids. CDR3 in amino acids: CASSQRLPNEQFF. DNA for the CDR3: TGTGCCAGCAGTCAACGACTGCCCAATGAGCAGTTCTTC.

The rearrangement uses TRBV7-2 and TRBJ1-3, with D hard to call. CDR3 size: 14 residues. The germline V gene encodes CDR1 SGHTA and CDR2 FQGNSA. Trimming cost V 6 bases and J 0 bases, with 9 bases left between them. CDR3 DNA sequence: TGTGCCAGCAGAGGCCCTAGCTCTGGAAACACCATATATTTT. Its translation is CASRGPSSGNTIYF.

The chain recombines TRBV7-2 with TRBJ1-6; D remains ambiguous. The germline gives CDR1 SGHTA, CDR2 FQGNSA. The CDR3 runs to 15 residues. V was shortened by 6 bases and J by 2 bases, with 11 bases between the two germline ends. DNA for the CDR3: TGTGCCAGCAGGCCTGGTTACCCCTATAATTCACCCCTCCACTTT. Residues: CASRPGYPYNSPLHF.

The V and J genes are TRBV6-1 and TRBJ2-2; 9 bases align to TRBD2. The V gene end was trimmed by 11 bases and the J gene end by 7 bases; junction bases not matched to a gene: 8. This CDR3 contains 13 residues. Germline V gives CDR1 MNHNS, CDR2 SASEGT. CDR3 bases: TGTGCCTCGGGACTAGCAGCCCACGGGGAGCTGTTTTTT. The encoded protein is CASGLAAHGELFF.

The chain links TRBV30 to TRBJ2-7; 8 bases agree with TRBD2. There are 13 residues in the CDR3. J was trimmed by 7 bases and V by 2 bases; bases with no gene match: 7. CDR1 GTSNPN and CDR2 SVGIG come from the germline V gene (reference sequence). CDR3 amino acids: CAWSSSGSREQYF. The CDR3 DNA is TGTGCCTGGAGTTCGAGCGGGAGTAGGGAGCAGTACTTC.